This T cell receptor (beta chain) was captured by sequencing in a study of T cells in Graves' hyperthyroidism and ophthalmopathy. TCR beta CDR3 sequences were amplified from RNA transcripts. The TCR CDR3 was amplified in a first-round RT-PCR using the HTBI primer set. TCRdb reprocessed the multiplex PCR reads with MiXCR, giving one entry per CDR3 protein. The sample includes about 360,000 distinct CDR3 sequences, 13% of them seen just once. Broader study findings: Most thyroid clonotypes expanded above 0.001 were also detected in blood.

This clonotype was counted many times. Its specificity is not known. The CDR3 totals 13 residues. Germline assignment: CDR1 SEHNR and CDR2 FQNEAQ (reference sequence). The germline V and J ends were trimmed by 2 bases and 5 bases, with 7 bases remaining between them. Newly diagnosed hyperthyroidism patients aged 18 to 65 years had disease lasting under 2 months. At first hyperthyroidism diagnosis, before any ophthalmopathy symptoms, the blood sample was collected. V gene TRBV7-9 combines with J gene TRBJ1-5; D remains unclear. The TCR sequence derives from a man between 25 and 39 years old with Graves' hyperthyroidism that later progressed to Graves' ophthalmopathy. The specimen was blood. The CDR3 protein is CASSLRWDQPQHF. CDR3 nucleotides: TGTGCCAGCAGCTTAAGATGGGATCAGCCCCAGCATTTT.